This T cell receptor (beta chain) was sequenced in a study of blood T cell repertoires in COVID-19. Overall study context: T cells, B-cell-depleted T cells, or PBMCs provided the cDNA or gDNA that served as material.

Authors' data handling: The assay estimated nucleated cells by amplifying reference gene primers. The table came from immunoSEQ multiplex PCR; TCRdb's copy has only in-frame clones and leaves some out. D and trimming were read from the DNA, whereas the V and J calls and clone size are those reported in that table. The sample contains around 230,000 clones, 85% of which appear only once. The V end was cut by 5 bases, the J end by 0 bases, with 17 bases between. CDR3 length equals 17 residues. Germline-derived CDR1 and CDR2 are SGHVS and FQNEAQ. This clonotype was obtained from a man aged 50 to 59 with COVID-19, enrolled during active disease. The chain uses TRBV7-8 and TRBJ1-3; possible D gene TRBD1, 5 bases. Sample: peripheral blood. CDR3 sequence (DNA): TGTGCCAGCAGCCCCGGGGGGGATTTTTACTCTGGAAACACCATATATTTT. The encoded protein is CASSPGGDFYSGNTIYF.